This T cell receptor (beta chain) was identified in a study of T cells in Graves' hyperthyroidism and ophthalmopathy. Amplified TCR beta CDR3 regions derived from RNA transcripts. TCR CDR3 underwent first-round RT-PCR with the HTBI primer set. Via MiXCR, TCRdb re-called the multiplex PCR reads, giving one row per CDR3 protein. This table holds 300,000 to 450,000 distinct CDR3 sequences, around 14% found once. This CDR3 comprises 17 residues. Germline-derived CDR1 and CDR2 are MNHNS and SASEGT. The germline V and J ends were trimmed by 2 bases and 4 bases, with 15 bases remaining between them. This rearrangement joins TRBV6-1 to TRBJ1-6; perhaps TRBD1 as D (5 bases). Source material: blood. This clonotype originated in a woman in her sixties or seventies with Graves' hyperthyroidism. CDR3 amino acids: CASSELGEDPYNSPLHF. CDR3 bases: TGTGCCAGCAGTGAACTGGGGGAGGACCCTTATAATTCACCCCTCCACTTT.